This T cell receptor (beta chain) was profiled in a study of blood T cell repertoires in COVID-19. Study context: Sources were T cells, B-cell-depleted T cells, or PBMCs; the material itself was cDNA or gDNA.

Sequencing was performed with immunoSEQ multiplex PCR; in TCRdb, only in-frame clones are kept and a portion is missing. The sample lists 270,000 or so clones, 85% to 95% occurring once. The receptor was derived from a middle-aged man who had been exposed to COVID-19. Sequenced material: PBMCs or T cells enriched from blood (not recorded which).

CDR3 bases: TGTGCCAGCAGTTACCCATCTAGGCGGGAGACCCAGTACTTC. Translating gives CASSYPSRRETQYF. The chain links TRBV6-2 or TRBV6-3 to TRBJ2-5; D is unresolved. Germline values: CDR1 MNHEY, CDR2 SVGEGT. The ends were cut back, 2 bases at V and 5 bases at J, with 12 bases in the middle. The CDR3 spans 14 residues.